Listed here are 30 T cell receptor beta chains from one sample, sequenced in a study of T-cell memory formation after mild COVID-19. A single record per CDR3 protein comes from TCRdb applying MiXCR to the 5' RACE reads. The sample has about 430,000 distinct CDR3 sequences, around 17% seen once. Sequencing used PBMCs or a T cell subset sorted from them (not recorded which). These receptors were taken from a man younger than 35 who had mild COVID-19 (a few samples of this study predate the infection). Cell type and time point are not known.

The chain uses TRBV20-1 and TRBJ2-4, with D unclear. The germline CDR1 and CDR2 sequences are DFQATT and SNEGSKA (reference sequence). There are 14 residues in the CDR3. Trimming pared 6 bases from V and 4 bases from J, leaving 16 bases between. CDR3 nucleotides: TGCAGTGCGAATCCCGAATTCCCGAAAAACATTCAGTACTTC. Translating it yields CSANPEFPKNIQYF.

This clonotype was seen a handful of times. The chain carries TRBV6-2 or TRBV6-3 and TRBJ1-2; no clear D gene. Germline assignment: CDR1 MNHEY and CDR2 SVGEGT. This CDR3 has 15 amino acids. The germline V and J ends were trimmed by 0 bases and 6 bases, with 14 bases remaining between them. Here the CDR3 DNA reads TGTGCCAGCAGTTACTCGATTACGCCTGTCGATGGCTACACCTTC. Encoded protein: CASSYSITPVDGYTF.

This clonotype was detected ten times or more. The genes are TRBV7-2 and TRBJ1-2; D gene uncertain. The V gene's germline CDR1 is SGHTA and CDR2 FQGNSA. The CDR3 has 11 amino acids. Trimming took 10 bases from V and 2 from J, leaving 8 bases between them. CDR3 residues: CATAGNYGYTF. CDR3 DNA sequence: TGTGCCACCGCAGGAAACTATGGCTACACCTTC.

The chain recombines TRBV19 with TRBJ1-1; D gene unclear. This CDR3 has 15 residues. Deletions cut 3 bases from V and 1 base from J, with 12 bases between. Germline V gene lookup returns CDR1 LNHDA and CDR2 SQIVND (reference sequence). CDR3 region: CASSMRGGTNTEAFF. The CDR3 nucleotides are TGTGCCAGTAGTATGCGTGGAGGCACGAACACTGAAGCTTTCTTT.

The rearrangement links TRBV5-1 to TRBJ2-3, with TRBD1 matching over 7 bases. V shed 2 bases and J 6 bases; nucleotides not matched to a gene: 6. The CDR3 spans 14 residues. Germline V lookup: CDR1 SGHRS, CDR2 YFSETQ. The CDR3 DNA reads as TGCGCCAGCAGCTTTGACGAGACAGGGGATACGCAGTATTTT. It encodes CASSFDETGDTQYF. The full variable domain, with the rest looked up from reference TRBV5-1 and TRBJ2-3, is KAGVTQTPRYLIKTRGQQVTLSCSPISGHRSVSWYQQTPGQGLQFLFEYFSETQRNKGNFPGRFSGRQFSNSRSEMNVSTLELGDSALYLCASSFDETGDTQYFGPGTRLTVL.

The rearrangement links TRBV20-1 to TRBJ2-2; 12 bases align to TRBD1. Trimming at V came to 6 bases and at J to 7 bases, leaving 6 bases not matched to a gene. The CDR3 totals 14 residues. CDR1 is DFQATT and CDR2 is SNEGSKA in the germline V gene (reference sequence). In nucleotides, the CDR3 is TGCAGTGCCACCGGGACAGGGGGCGGCGGGGAGCTGTTTTTT. Translating it yields CSATGTGGGGELFF.

This chain's CDR3 is CASSPRTASTDTQYF. The CDR3 region has the DNA TGTGCCAGCTCACCTCGGACTGCTAGTACAGATACGCAGTATTTT. The chain combines TRBV18 with TRBJ2-3; D is perhaps TRBD2 (5 bases). The length of the CDR3 is 15 residues. Germline V gives CDR1 KGHSH, CDR2 LQKENI. Trimming took off 3 bases at V and 3 bases at J, with 13 bases between the two ends.

This chain uses TRBV20-1 with TRBJ2-1; D not certain. Trimming removed 2 bases from V and 4 bases from J, with 3 bases in between. There are 11 residues in the CDR3. Germline V gene lookup returns CDR1 DFQATT and CDR2 SNEGSKA (reference sequence). The CDR3 reads CSARKYNEQFF. The CDR3 region has the DNA TGCAGTGCTAGAAAGTACAATGAGCAGTTCTTC.

The rearrangement uses TRBV20-1 and TRBJ2-7; 8 positions match TRBD2. The trim removed 0 bases at V and 2 bases at J, leaving 6 bases unmatched. The CDR3 runs 15 residues. Per germline, CDR1 DFQATT and CDR2 SNEGSKA (reference sequence). The CDR3 loop reads CSARDSSGATYEQYF. The CDR3 DNA follows: TGCAGTGCTAGAGATAGTAGCGGGGCTACCTACGAGCAGTACTTC.

CDR3 amino acids: CASSLAVAGETDTQYF. The DNA of the CDR3 is TGTGCCAGCAGCTTGGCCGTGGCGGGGGAGACAGATACGCAGTATTTT. The genes are TRBV5-4 and TRBJ2-3, with TRBD2 identical over 7 bases. The CDR3 runs to 16 residues. Germline trimming cut 0 bases from V and 3 bases from J; bases unmatched to any gene: 7. Germline V gives CDR1 SGHNT, CDR2 YYREEE (reference sequence).

This clonotype was observed at least ten times. The chain links TRBV19 to TRBJ1-5; a possible D gene is TRBD1 (6 bases). The CDR3 is 13 amino acids. Trimming removed 4 bases at V and 9 bases at J, with 13 bases between. Germline values: CDR1 LNHDA, CDR2 SQIVND (reference sequence). The CDR3 bases are TGTGCCAGTAGTACGGGGACATTCATGCCCCAGCATTTT. Translating it yields CASSTGTFMPQHF.

This clonotype was picked up a small number of times. The V call is TRBV29-1, the J call TRBJ2-7, with 8 bases aligning to TRBD1. The CDR3 covers 16 residues. From germline, CDR1 is SQVTM and CDR2 ANQGSEA. V was clipped by 0 bases and J by 3 bases; unmatched bases: 10. The CDR3 sequence: CSVEDRADRGGYEQYF. DNA for the CDR3: TGCAGCGTTGAAGATCGGGCCGACAGGGGCGGCTACGAGCAGTACTTC.

This clonotype showed up just a few times. J is TRBJ1-5 and V is TRBV5-1; D call uncertain. Per the germline V gene, CDR1 is SGHRS and CDR2 is YFSETQ. Trimming took off 4 bases at V and 0 bases at J, with 11 bases between the two ends. The CDR3 length is 15 residues. CDR3 sequence reads: CASSQDGYSNQPQHF. CDR3 DNA: TGCGCCAGCAGCCAGGATGGTTATAGCAATCAGCCCCAGCATTTT.

This clonotype was counted between two and nine times. The chain combines TRBV4-3 with TRBJ1-2, with a possible D match to TRBD1 (5 bases). V was trimmed by 4 bases and J by 4 bases, leaving 16 bases between them. The CDR3 spans 15 residues. The germline V gene encodes CDR1 LGHNA and CDR2 YSLEER. The CDR3 DNA follows: TGCGCCAGCAGCCGGTCACGACAGTCGGTCTATGGCTACACCTTC. It specifies CASSRSRQSVYGYTF.

The chain couples TRBV7-9 to TRBJ1-2; D is unclear. Per the germline V gene, CDR1 is SEHNR and CDR2 is FQNEAQ (reference sequence). CDR3 length equals 14 residues. V gave up 5 bases and J gave up 5 bases, with 15 bases separating them. In DNA form, the CDR3 reads TGTGCCAGCAGCAGACCGGGAAGCTCTTATGGCTACACCTTC. Translating it yields CASSRPGSSYGYTF.

This clonotype has a count of ten or more. The chain has TRBV28 and TRBJ2-7; a weak D match, TRBD2 (6 bases). The V end lost 3 bases, the J end lost 2 bases, and 11 bases lay between the germline ends. This CDR3 has 14 residues. CDR1 MDHEN and CDR2 SYDVKM come from the germline V gene. The CDR3 reads CASSLRGPTYEQYF. CDR3 coding DNA: TGTGCCAGCAGTTTGCGGGGCCCAACCTACGAGCAGTACTTC.

The gene calls are TRBV7-9 and TRBJ1-2, with 7 bases that match TRBD1. Germline V CDR1 and CDR2: SEHNR, FQNEAQ (reference sequence). This CDR3 contains 15 residues. Losses at the gene ends were 0 bases for V and 1 base for J; bases not matched to a gene: 2. The CDR3 here is CASSLAGQINYGYTF. CDR3 sequence (DNA): TGTGCCAGCAGCTTAGCGGGACAGATTAACTATGGCTACACCTTC.

This chain connects TRBV7-9 to TRBJ2-5; 7 nucleotides align to TRBD2. This CDR3 contains 15 residues. Looked up from germline, CDR1 is SEHNR and CDR2 is FQNEAQ (reference sequence). Trimming cost V 5 bases and J 0 bases; bases outside gene matches: 6. The CDR3 DNA follows: TGTGCCAGCAGCGGCGGGGCGGGGGACCAAGAGACCCAGTACTTC. Protein: CASSGGAGDQETQYF.

CDR3 DNA: TGTGCCAGCAGTGGTACACAGGGGGCTGCAGATACGCAGTATTTT. It codes for CASSGTQGAADTQYF. The rearrangement links TRBV6-2 or TRBV6-3 to TRBJ2-3; 9 bases agree with TRBD1. This CDR3 comprises 15 residues. J lost 4 bases, V lost 5 bases, and 7 bases had no gene match. Germline CDR1 is MNHEY and CDR2 is SVGEGT.

This clonotype was found a few times. The chain is built from TRBV6-2 or TRBV6-3 and TRBJ1-6, with 8 bases identical to TRBD1. The CDR3 covers 14 residues. Germline CDR1 and CDR2: MNHEY and SVGEGT. Unmatched junction bases numbered 9, after V lost 9 bases and J lost 8 bases. Here the CDR3 reads CASCGTGHYSPLHF. The DNA of the CDR3 is TGTGCCAGTTGTGGGACAGGTCATTATTCACCCCTCCACTTT.

This clonotype was seen repeatedly, ten times or more. This chain joins TRBV7-8 and TRBJ2-2; D may be TRBD1 (5 bases). Per germline, CDR1 SGHVS and CDR2 FQNEAQ. CDR3 length equals 13 residues. The V and J ends lost 2 bases and 6 bases respectively, with 7 bases between them. CDR3 nucleotide sequence: TGTGCCAGCAGCTTAAGGGGCCCCGGGGAGCTGTTTTTT. It is translated as CASSLRGPGELFF.

The V gene is TRBV4-3, the J gene TRBJ1-4, with 10 bases matching TRBD1. Trimming at V came to 6 bases and at J to 14 bases, leaving 3 bases not matched to a gene. This CDR3 contains 11 residues. The V gene's germline CDR1 is LGHNA and CDR2 YSLEER. The CDR3 loop is CASRGQGRLFF. CDR3 nucleotides: TGCGCCAGCAGGGGACAGGGGAGGCTGTTTTTT.

This clonotype was picked up a small number of times. This chain links TRBV7-2 with TRBJ2-1; D is unresolved. Trimming took 5 bases from V and 9 from J, leaving 11 bases between them. The V gene's germline CDR1 is SGHTA and CDR2 FQGNSA. The length of the CDR3 is 12 residues. The CDR3 sequence is CASSPKESEQFF. CDR3 coding DNA: TGTGCCAGCAGCCCAAAGGAGTCTGAGCAGTTCTTC. The whole variable domain, filled in from reference TRBV7-2 and TRBJ2-1, reads GAGVSQSPSNKVTEKGKDVELRCDPISGHTALYWYRQSLGQGLEFLIYFQGNSAPDKSGLPSDRFSAERTGGSVSTLTIQRTQQEDSAVYLCASSPKESEQFFGPGTRLTVL.

The rearrangement links TRBV11-2 to TRBJ2-3, with 8 bases that match TRBD1. Looked up from germline, CDR1 is SGHAT and CDR2 is FQNNGV. The CDR3 length is 14 residues. V trimming: 7 bases; J trimming: 2 bases; junction bases outside the gene matches: 5. The CDR3 reads CASNRGDFTDTQYF. In nucleotides, the CDR3 is TGTGCCAGCAACAGGGGGGACTTCACAGATACGCAGTATTTT.

This clonotype was counted only a few times. CDR3 in DNA: TGCAGTGCTCGGGACCCCCTCAATCAGCCCCAGCATTTT. Amino acids: CSARDPLNQPQHF. This chain connects TRBV20-1 to TRBJ1-5; possible D gene TRBD1, 5 bases. With 5 bases removed from V and 3 bases from J, the gap between germline ends came to 11 bases. Germline loops: CDR1 DFQATT, CDR2 SNEGSKA (reference sequence). The CDR3 has 13 residues.

This clonotype appeared a few times. The chain uses TRBV9 and TRBJ2-1; D may correspond to TRBD1 or TRBD2 (5 bases each). The V gene lost 2 bases and the J gene lost 6 bases, with 15 bases spanning the gap. The CDR3 runs 15 residues. Germline V gives CDR1 SGDLS, CDR2 YYNGEE. The CDR3 DNA follows: TGTGCCAGCAGCGTGACGCCGGGACGATTCAATGAGCAGTTCTTC. It specifies CASSVTPGRFNEQFF.

This clonotype has just a few counts. The rearrangement links TRBV5-1 to TRBJ2-5; 10 bases map to TRBD2. Germline CDR1 reads SGHRS; CDR2 reads YFSETQ. Trimming cost V 4 bases and J 0 bases; bases outside gene matches: 6. This CDR3 contains 16 residues. CDR3 in DNA: TGCGCCAGCAGCGGCCGTAGCGGGGGGCACCAAGAGACCCAGTACTTC. This codes for CASSGRSGGHQETQYF.

This clonotype was seen a handful of times. The chain carries TRBV7-9 and TRBJ1-1; D is unresolved. With 1 base removed from V and 1 base from J, the gap between germline ends came to 7 bases. The CDR3 length is 14 residues. Germline V lookup: CDR1 SEHNR, CDR2 FQNEAQ (reference sequence). The CDR3 coding sequence is TGTGCCAGCAGCTTAGTTGCCGAGAACACTGAAGCTTTCTTT. It specifies CASSLVAENTEAFF.

This chain uses TRBV7-6 with TRBJ2-3; 7 bases agree with TRBD2. CDR1 is SGHVS and CDR2 is FNYEAQ in the germline V gene. Trimming cost V 3 bases and J 3 bases; bases outside gene matches: 6. The CDR3 totals 15 residues. The chain's CDR3 is CASSFLAGVTDTQYF. Here the CDR3 DNA reads TGTGCCAGCAGCTTTCTGGCGGGGGTTACAGATACGCAGTATTTT.

This clonotype was seen ten or more times. The CDR3 DNA follows: TGCGCCAGCAGCCAAGATTGGACACCGGGGAATGAGCAGTTCTTC. Protein: CASSQDWTPGNEQFF. This rearrangement joins TRBV4-3 to TRBJ2-1; D is possibly TRBD1 or TRBD2 (5 bases each). Per the germline V gene, CDR1 is LGHNA and CDR2 is YSLEER. The germline V and J ends were trimmed by 0 bases and 7 bases, with 13 bases remaining between them. The CDR3 totals 15 residues.